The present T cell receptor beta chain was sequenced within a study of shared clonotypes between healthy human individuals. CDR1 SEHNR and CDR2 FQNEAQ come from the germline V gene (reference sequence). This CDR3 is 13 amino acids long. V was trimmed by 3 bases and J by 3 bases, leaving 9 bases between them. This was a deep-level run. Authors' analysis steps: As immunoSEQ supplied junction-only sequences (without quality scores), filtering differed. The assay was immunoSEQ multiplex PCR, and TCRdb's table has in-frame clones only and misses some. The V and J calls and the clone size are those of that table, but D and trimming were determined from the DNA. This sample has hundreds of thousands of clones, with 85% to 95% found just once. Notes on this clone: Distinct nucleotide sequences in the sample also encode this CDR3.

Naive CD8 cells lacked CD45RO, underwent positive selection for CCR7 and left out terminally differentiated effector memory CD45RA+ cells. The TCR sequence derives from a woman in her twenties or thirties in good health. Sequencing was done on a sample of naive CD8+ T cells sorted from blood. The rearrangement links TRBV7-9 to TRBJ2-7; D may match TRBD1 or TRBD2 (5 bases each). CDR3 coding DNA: TGTGCCAGCAGCTTGGGGACCAACTACGAGCAGTACTTC. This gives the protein CASSLGTNYEQYF.